A single count supports the clone carrying this TCR beta chain. What it recognizes is unknown. The data derive from a study of human T cells and chemical hapten exposure. Study information: Upper-back patches of 0.01% DPC were read at 6 days.

As to time point: patch test 1, 2 weeks after DPC sensitization. Indicated treatment: therapeutic diphenylcyclopropenone sensitization with weekly scalp DPC. In the source study's methods: Samples had a median of roughly 100,000 TCRs, ranging roughly 23,224 to 700,000. TCRdb re-called the RACE reads with MiXCR, one entry per CDR3 protein. These V and J calls are TCRdb output, not the study's own analysis. The sample carries 65,000 to 80,000 distinct CDR3 sequences, about a tenth recorded once. The V end lost 8 bases, the J end lost 6 bases, and 19 bases lay between the germline ends. In germline, CDR1 is MDHEN, CDR2 SYDVKM. The CDR3 contains 14 residues. Study outcomes and limitations: Sensitizing to DPC left TCRs with a frequency above 1 in 1000 unaltered.

The source is a woman aged 45-65 years with alopecia areata. Some clones in this sample may be carry-over from other donors' samples. The sequences come from whole blood, collected in connection with sensitization to the hapten diphenylcyclopropenone (DPC). The V call is TRBV28, the J call TRBJ1-2, with a possible D match to TRBD1 (5 bases). CDR3: CASGSGAGRDGYTF. CDR3 bases: TGTGCCAGCGGATCTGGGGCGGGCCGCGATGGCTACACCTTC.